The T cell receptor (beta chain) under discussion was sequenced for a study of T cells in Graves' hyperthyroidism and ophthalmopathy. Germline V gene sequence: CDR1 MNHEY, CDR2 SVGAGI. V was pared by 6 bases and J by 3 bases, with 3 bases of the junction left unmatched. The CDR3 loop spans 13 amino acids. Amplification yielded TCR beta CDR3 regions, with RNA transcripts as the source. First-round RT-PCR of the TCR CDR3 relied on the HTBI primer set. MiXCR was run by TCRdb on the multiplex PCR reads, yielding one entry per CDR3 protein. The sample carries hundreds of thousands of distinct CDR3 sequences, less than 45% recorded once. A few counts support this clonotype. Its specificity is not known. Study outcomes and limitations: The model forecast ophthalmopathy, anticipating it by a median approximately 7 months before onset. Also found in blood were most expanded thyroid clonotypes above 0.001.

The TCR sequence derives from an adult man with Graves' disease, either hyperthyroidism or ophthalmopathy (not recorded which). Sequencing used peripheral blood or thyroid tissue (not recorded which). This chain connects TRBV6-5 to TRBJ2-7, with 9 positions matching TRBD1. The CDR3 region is CASRRGQGYEQYF. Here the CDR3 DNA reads TGTGCCAGCAGGAGGGGACAGGGCTACGAGCAGTACTTC.